The clone carrying this TCR beta chain has more than one count but fewer than ten. Germline CDR1 is MNHEY and CDR2 is SMNVEV (reference sequence). The CDR3 contains 15 residues. V lost 3 bases and J lost 0, with 11 bases in between. Only in-frame clones appear in the TCRdb table, and some are missing; sequencing was by immunoSEQ multiplex PCR. This repertoire shows 35,000 to 45,000 clones, roughly 87% found once; its top ten account for under 0.9%. The data belong to a study of T cell changes during pregnancy in multiple sclerosis. This chain links TRBV27 with TRBJ1-1; tentatively, D is TRBD1 (6 bases). The sequencing used CD4+ T cells from peripheral blood mononuclear cells, collected after pregnancy. The sequence derives from a female donor with multiple sclerosis, enrolled in a pregnancy study. CDR3: CASSFLGQLNTEAFF. The CDR3 DNA reads TGTGCCAGCAGTTTCCTTGGACAGCTGAACACTGAAGCTTTCTTT.